These T cell receptor beta chains were read from a single sample in a study of a mutant IDH1 vaccine in newly diagnosed glioma. Their antigens remain unidentified. Only in-frame clones appear in the TCRdb table, and some are missing; sequencing was by immunoSEQ multiplex PCR. This table has about 27,000 clones, 65% to 85% appearing once. Source: PBMCs, taken from a glioma patient whose treatment included an IDH1 peptide vaccine. Receptor source: a man in his forties with glioma. Both conserved end residues are part of each CDR3. D genes are given only for firm matches. The size entry is marked missing in some rows and otherwise reads once, few, many or a size class.

TRBJ1-5,few,NA,TRBV19,CASRPPNQPQHF,TGTGCCAGTAGGCCTCCCAATCAGCCCCAGCATTTT
TRBJ2-5,few,NA,TRBV2,CASSPGQETQYF,TGTGCCAGCAGTCCGGGGCAAGAGACCCAGTACTTC
TRBJ2-1,NA,TRBD2,TRBV10-2,CASSPTGGSYNEQFF,TGCGCCAGCAGTCCGACGGGGGGCTCCTACAATGAGCAGTTCTTC
TRBJ1-6,NA,NA,TRBV6-6,CASMQENSPLHF,TGTGCCAGCATGCAGGAAAATTCACCCCTCCACTTT
TRBJ1-1,few,TRBD1,TRBV18,CASSPRGTGGLWTEAFF,TGTGCCAGCTCACCACGGGGGACAGGGGGCCTGTGGACTGAAGCTTTCTTT
TRBJ1-2,NA,NA,TRBV25-1,CAITGNYGYTF,TGTGCCATCACGGGGAACTATGGCTACACCTTC
TRBJ2-1,NA,NA,TRBV7-9,CASSSTALEYNEQFF,TGTGCCAGCAGCTCGACAGCCCTAGAATACAATGAGCAGTTCTTC
TRBJ1-2,NA,NA,TRBV7-8,CASSPRATGHGYTF,TGTGCCAGCAGCCCCCGGGCTACAGGGCACGGCTACACCTTC
TRBJ1-4,NA,NA,TRBV4-1,CASSQGPAAATNEKLFF,TGCGCCAGCAGCCAAGGCCCGGCAGCTGCAACTAATGAAAAACTGTTTTTT
TRBJ1-1,NA,TRBD1,TRBV5-1,CASSPPRQGGMNTEAFF,TGCGCCAGCAGCCCTCCAAGACAGGGGGGGATGAACACTGAAGCTTTCTTT
TRBJ1-4,NA,NA,TRBV19,CASSPSWRPEKLFF,TGTGCCAGTAGTCCTTCATGGAGGCCTGAAAAACTGTTTTTT